One and the same sample provided the 10 T cell receptor beta chains below, sequenced in a study of CD8+ T cells in alopecia areata. Extraction of RNA preceded its reverse transcription into cDNA, which served as the sequencing template. Using immunoSEQ multiplex PCR, the repertoire was profiled, and TCRdb retains in-frame clones only, with some absent. The sample has over 150,000 clones, approximately 62% seen once. Noted treatment: oral pan-JAK inhibitor, 5-10 mg twice daily. Sequences were derived from CD4+ T cells sorted from blood, sampled at week 24, from a patient treated with tofacitinib. These receptors came from a human donor with alopecia areata.

The chain recombines TRBV6-5 with TRBJ2-2; 9 nucleotides align to TRBD1. Germline loops: CDR1 MNHEY, CDR2 SVGAGI. The CDR3 contains 15 residues. J gave up 6 bases and V 2 bases, and 4 bases lay outside the gene matches. The CDR3 spells CASSYGTGNPGELFF. The CDR3 DNA reads as TGTGCCAGCAGTTACGGGACAGGGAATCCCGGGGAGCTGTTTTTT.

V usage is TRBV10-3 and J usage is TRBJ2-3; 7 nucleotides align to TRBD2. The length of the CDR3 is 14 residues. In germline, CDR1 is ENHRY, CDR2 SYGVKD. The V and J ends lost 6 bases and 0 bases, in that order; junction bases with no gene match: 3. The CDR3 sequence: CAIRVGGSTDTQYF. Here the CDR3 DNA reads TGTGCCATCAGGGTCGGGGGGAGCACAGATACGCAGTATTTT.

The chain couples TRBV5-1 to TRBJ2-1; 9 bases match TRBD1. Germline CDR1 is SGHRS and CDR2 is YFSETQ. CDR3 length equals 14 residues. V dropped 6 bases and J dropped 4; count of bases not matched to a gene: 5. The CDR3 spells CASMGQGRYNEQFF. The CDR3 nucleotides read TGCGCCAGCATGGGACAGGGAAGATACAATGAGCAGTTCTTC.

This chain connects TRBV5-6 to TRBJ1-5, with D tentatively TRBD1 (6 bases). This CDR3 contains 16 residues. V was shortened by 3 bases and J by 0 bases, with 13 bases between the two germline ends. Germline V gene sequence: CDR1 SGHDT, CDR2 YYEEEE. The CDR3 protein is CASSSGHGYSNQPQHF. The CDR3 region has the DNA TGTGCCAGCAGCTCGGGACATGGGTATAGCAATCAGCCCCAGCATTTT.

The chain employs TRBV10-2 and TRBJ2-7, with D perhaps matching TRBD1 (6 bases). The CDR3 consists of 13 residues. CDR1 WSHSY and CDR2 SAAADI come from the germline V gene. The V and J ends lost 7 bases and 4 bases respectively, with 14 bases between them. CDR3 residues: CASNEQGSYEQYF. The CDR3 nucleotides read TGCGCCAGCAACGAACAGGGCTCATACGAGCAGTACTTC.

This chain joins TRBV12-5 and TRBJ2-7, with D perhaps matching TRBD1 (7 bases). CDR3 length equals 16 residues. Germline-derived CDR1 and CDR2 are LGHNT and FRNRAP. The V end lost 1 base, the J end lost 4 bases, and 17 bases lay between the germline ends. The CDR3 region has the DNA TGTGCTAGTGGTTTGGCACTAGACAGGGACTTGTACGAGCAGTACTTC. Its protein is CASGLALDRDLYEQYF.

This clone was seen only a few times. CDR3 nucleotide sequence: TGTGCCACCAGCAGAAAAGGGGAGACCCAGTACTTC. Its translation: CATSRKGETQYF. The chain has TRBV15 and TRBJ2-5, with D hard to call. V was cut by 2 bases and J by 5 bases, with 6 bases left in between. The germline CDR1 and CDR2 sequences are LNHNV and YYDKDF (reference sequence). This CDR3 contains 12 residues.

This chain joins TRBV5-1 and TRBJ2-2; D uncertain. Trimming removed 7 bases at V and 6 bases at J, with 7 bases between. Germline V gene sequence: CDR1 SGHRS, CDR2 YFSETQ. The CDR3 contains 11 residues. CDR3 sequence (DNA): TGCGCCAGCGCGTGGGCCGGGGAGCTGTTTTTT. It encodes CASAWAGELFF.

V is TRBV7-9 and J is TRBJ1-1, with D uncertain. Trimming removed 6 bases from V and 5 bases from J, with 10 bases in between. The CDR3 runs to 12 residues. The germline V gene has CDR1 SEHNR and CDR2 FQNEAQ (reference sequence). CDR3 region: CASSSWLTEAFF. The DNA for the CDR3 is TGTGCCAGCAGTTCGTGGTTGACTGAAGCTTTCTTT.

The V call is TRBV5-4, the J call TRBJ2-7; D is tentatively TRBD1 or TRBD2 (5 bases each). The germline V gene has CDR1 SGHNT and CDR2 YYREEE (reference sequence). The V end was cut by 0 bases, the J end by 4 bases, with 20 bases between. This CDR3 contains 17 residues. CDR3 amino acids: CASSLARDRGEQYEQYF. As DNA, the CDR3 is TGTGCCAGCAGCTTGGCCCGGGACCGTGGTGAACAGTACGAGCAGTACTTC.